Listed below are T cell receptor beta chains from one sample, sequenced in a study of OX40 agonist ivuxolimab in advanced cancers. Clones were read by immunoSEQ multiplex PCR, and TCRdb kept only the in-frame ones, dropping some. The repertoire has about 80,000 clones, more than 75% of them found once; the top ten carry just under 0.25%. Sequencing used CD4+ or CD8+ T cells sorted from blood, obtained in a trial of the OX40 agonist ivuxolimab. These TCRs come from an adult with an advanced solid tumor such as melanoma, head and neck, liver or kidney cancer. CDR3s include the opening cysteine and the closing phenylalanine or tryptophan. The D gene is left open where the match is weak.

TRBJ1-1 | TRBD1 | TRBV6-5 | CASSSTGAPRNTEAFF
TRBJ2-7 | NA | TRBV6-5 | CASSHTGNDEQYF
TRBJ1-2 | TRBD1 | TRBV27 | CASSFNGQGASGYTF
TRBJ2-5 | TRBD1 | TRBV28 | CASSTGQGAWKTQYF
TRBJ1-1 | NA | TRBV6-1 | CASSELDRDTEAFF
TRBJ2-7 | NA | TRBV27 | CASSEAYQRSYEQYF
TRBJ2-7 | NA | TRBV7-3 | CASSLTRDSYEQYF
TRBJ2-1 | TRBD2 | TRBV7-2 | CASSPRQVAGIYNEQFF
TRBJ1-2 | NA | TRBV15 | CATSRDGAGFMDGYTF
TRBJ1-2 | TRBD1 | TRBV28 | CASSMDRGIYGYTF
TRBJ1-4 | TRBD1 | TRBV10-2 | CASSLTGEVKKLFF
TRBJ1-2 | NA | TRBV27 | CASSLSGARFGYTF
TRBJ1-1 | NA | TRBV7-9 | CASSLSRNTEAFF
TRBJ2-2 | NA | TRBV7-9 | CASSMDSTGELFF
TRBJ1-5 | NA | TRBV10-3 | CAISAGETQPQHF
TRBJ2-2 | TRBD1 | TRBV7-7 | CASSQGQQSRTGELFF
TRBJ1-4 | NA | TRBV9 | CASSVAPLLPGSNEKLFF
TRBJ2-3 | NA | TRBV21-1 | CASRERGGWLNTSTDTQYF
TRBJ2-1 | TRBD2 | TRBV9 | CASRGGTSGGSSYNEQFF
TRBJ2-7 | TRBD1 | TRBV5-4 | CASTRMPGTGSYEQYF
TRBJ2-7 | TRBD1 | TRBV28 | CASSLLGQGKYDEQYF
TRBJ1-2 | TRBD1 | TRBV14 | CASSPTRDSHNTF
TRBJ1-4 | NA | TRBV12-5 | CASGLAGAANEKLFF
TRBJ2-5 | NA | TRBV7-2 | CASSALLETQYF
TRBJ2-5 | NA | TRBV18 | CASSPLSETQYF
TRBJ2-5 | NA | TRBV7-8 | CASSLPETQYF
TRBJ2-3 | NA | TRBV5-4 | CASSSETDTQYF
TRBJ2-3 | NA | TRBV6-5 | CASSPSGDTQYF
TRBJ1-5 | NA | TRBV19 | CASRSEYNQPQHF
TRBJ1-1 | NA | TRBV11-3 | CASSTSRGTEAFF
TRBJ2-2 | TRBD2 | TRBV4-2 | CASSQGLAGAGTGELFF
TRBJ2-1 | NA | TRBV6-6 | CASRYRARDNEQFF
TRBJ2-1 | NA | TRBV7-2 | CASSPSAGYNEQFF
TRBJ2-7 | NA | TRBV5-6 | CASSLGVADSFRSLYEQYF
TRBJ2-3 | NA | TRBV10-3 | CAIGTGTLTDTQYF
TRBJ1-5 | TRBD1 | TRBV6-5 | CASGGQGQPQHF
TRBJ2-6 | NA | TRBV11-2 | CASRPLGANVLTF
TRBJ1-1 | NA | TRBV12-5 | CASGLRQGMNTEAFF
TRBJ2-7 | TRBD2 | TRBV27 | CASSFSGRGEQYF
TRBJ2-5 | TRBD2 | TRBV15 | CATSRVERGETQYF
TRBJ1-2 | NA | TRBV2 | CASRDRLYGYTF
TRBJ2-5 | TRBD1 | TRBV5-1 | CASSFGTGGQETQYF
TRBJ2-1 | NA | TRBV4-1 | CASSPPGAKSVGFNEQFF
TRBJ2-5 | NA | TRBV4-1 | CASSQIRWETQYF
TRBJ2-2 | TRBD1 | TRBV4-1 | CASSQDPGTENTGELFF
TRBJ2-1 | NA | TRBV7-9 | CASSWSGEQFF
TRBJ2-5 | NA | TRBV4-2 | CASSQGSGSNLEETQYF
TRBJ2-1 | NA | TRBV27 | CASSLTSGYNEQFF
TRBJ2-1 | TRBD2 | TRBV4-3 | CASSTRLAGESEQFF
TRBJ1-1 | TRBD1 | TRBV11-3 | CASSLGGGGGNTEAFF
TRBJ2-3 | NA | TRBV5-1 | CASSLGQTTDTQYF
TRBJ2-5 | NA | TRBV29-1 | CSVDRVGETQYF
TRBJ1-5 | TRBD1 | TRBV19 | CGPYLTGQGCQPQHF
TRBJ2-3 | NA | TRBV5-4 | CAGSGYRTDTQYF
TRBJ2-1 | TRBD2 | TRBV29-1 | CSVGQRGTYNEQFF
TRBJ2-3 | TRBD1 | TRBV7-2 | CASSLAGTGTDTQYF
TRBJ2-2 | NA | TRBV6-5 | CASSYSGNTGELFF
TRBJ2-7 | TRBD1 | TRBV7-6 | CASSLGTGVREQYF
TRBJ1-5 | NA | TRBV7-2 | CASSLVGSNQPQHF
TRBJ1-2 | NA | TRBV7-8 | CASSLGQSYGYTF